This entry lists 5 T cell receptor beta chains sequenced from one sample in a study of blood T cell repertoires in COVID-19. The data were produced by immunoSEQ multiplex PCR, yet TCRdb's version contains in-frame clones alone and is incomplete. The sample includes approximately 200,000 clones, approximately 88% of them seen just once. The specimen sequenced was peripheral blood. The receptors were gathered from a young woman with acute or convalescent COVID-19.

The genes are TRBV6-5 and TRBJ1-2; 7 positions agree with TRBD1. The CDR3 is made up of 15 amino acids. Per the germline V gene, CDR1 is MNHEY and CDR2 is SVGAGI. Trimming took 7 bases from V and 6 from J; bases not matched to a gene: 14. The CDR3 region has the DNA TGTGCCAGCACCAGCAACAAAAGGGGGCTGGATGGCTACACCTTC. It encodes CASTSNKRGLDGYTF.

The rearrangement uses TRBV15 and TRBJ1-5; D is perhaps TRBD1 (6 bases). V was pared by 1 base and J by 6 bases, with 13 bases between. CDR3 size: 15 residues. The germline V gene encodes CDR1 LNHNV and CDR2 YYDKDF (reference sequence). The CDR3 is CATSRASGVGQPQHF. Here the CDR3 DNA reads TGTGCCACCAGCAGAGCTTCAGGGGTGGGTCAGCCCCAGCATTTT.

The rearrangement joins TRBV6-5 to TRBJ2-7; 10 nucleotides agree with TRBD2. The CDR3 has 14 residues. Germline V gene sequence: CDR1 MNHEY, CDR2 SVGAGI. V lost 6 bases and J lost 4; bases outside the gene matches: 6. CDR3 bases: TGTGCCAGCAGCCCCGCTAGCGGGAGTTACGAGCAGTACTTC. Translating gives CASSPASGSYEQYF.

The CDR3 is CASSEKGAYEQYF. The CDR3 DNA reads as TGTGCCAGCAGTGAAAAGGGGGCCTACGAGCAGTACTTC. The chain links TRBV6-1 to TRBJ2-7; a possible D gene is TRBD1 (6 bases). The CDR3 sequence is 13 residues long. The germline V gene has CDR1 MNHNS and CDR2 SASEGT. Trimming shortened V by 2 bases and J by 2 bases, and 7 bases separated the two germline ends.

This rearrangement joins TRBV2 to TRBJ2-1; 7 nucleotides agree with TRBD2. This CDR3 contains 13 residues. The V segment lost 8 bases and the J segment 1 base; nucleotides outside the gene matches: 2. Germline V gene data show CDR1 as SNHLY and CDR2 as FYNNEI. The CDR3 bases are TGTGCCAGCGAGCGGGAATCCTACAATGAGCAGTTCTTC. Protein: CASERESYNEQFF.